Listed here are 18 T cell receptor beta chains from one sample, sequenced in a study of CD8+ T cells in alopecia areata. RNA extraction and reverse transcription yielded cDNA as sequencing template. TCRdb's table, derived via immunoSEQ multiplex PCR, lists solely in-frame clones and lacks some. The sample has roughly 200,000 clones, roughly 56% seen once. The sample consisted of CD8+ T cells sorted from blood. These receptors were collected from a human donor in good health.

This clone was seen more than once but under ten times. This chain joins TRBV13 and TRBJ1-1, with 7 bases aligning to TRBD1. Per the germline V gene, CDR1 is PRHDT and CDR2 is FYEKMQ (reference sequence). V was clipped by 5 bases and J by 6 bases; unmatched bases: 9. This CDR3 contains 14 residues. CDR3 nucleotides: TGTGCCAGCAGCCACCGGGGAGGGGGCCCTGAAGCTTTCTTT. Residues: CASSHRGGGPEAFF.

This clone was seen only once. The rearrangement joins TRBV29-1 to TRBJ2-5; D unclear. CDR3 size: 11 residues. Trimming stripped 4 bases from V and 2 bases from J, with 5 bases between. CDR1 SQVTM and CDR2 ANQGSEA come from the germline V gene. The CDR3 sequence: CSVVFQETQYF. The CDR3, as DNA: TGCAGCGTTGTGTTTCAAGAGACCCAGTACTTC. Full variable domain (remainder filled in from reference TRBV29-1 and TRBJ2-5): SAVISQKPSRDICQRGTSLTIQCQVDSQVTMMFWYRQQPGQSLTLIATANQGSEATYESGFVIDKFPISRPNLTFSTLTVSNMSPEDSSIYLCSVVFQETQYFGPGTRLLVL.

This clone was seen only a few times. The chain recombines TRBV7-9 with TRBJ1-2; the match to TRBD1 covers 9 bases. CDR1 and CDR2 from the germline V gene are SEHNR and FQNEAQ (reference sequence). CDR3 length: 12 amino acids. With 7 bases clipped from V and 6 bases from J, the junction kept 3 bases outside the gene matches. CDR3 in amino acids: CASIRDRDGYTF. The CDR3 DNA sequence: TGTGCCAGCATCCGGGACAGGGATGGCTACACCTTC.

This clone came up once. The chain is built from TRBV4-1 and TRBJ2-5, with D perhaps assigned TRBD1 or TRBD2 (6 bases each). This CDR3 has 14 amino acids. The V end was cut by 0 bases, the J end by 10 bases, with 15 bases between. The germline V gene has CDR1 MGHRA and CDR2 YSYEKL. The CDR3, as DNA: TGCGCCAGCAGCCAAGAAACGGGGGCCCGCCACCAGTACTTC. Its protein product is CASSQETGARHQYF.

This clone was recorded a few times. V gene TRBV7-9 combines with J gene TRBJ2-7, with a possible D match to TRBD1 (5 bases). The CDR3 runs to 11 residues. Between the trimmed V and J ends, which lost 4 bases and 7 bases, there was a span of 8 bases. Germline V gene data show CDR1 as SEHNR and CDR2 as FQNEAQ (reference sequence). The CDR3 DNA reads TGTGCCAGCAGCTACCAGGGTGAGCAGTACTTC. Protein sequence: CASSYQGEQYF.

The V gene is TRBV5-6, the J gene TRBJ2-7; D call uncertain. V was shortened by 3 bases and J by 1 base, with 11 bases between the two germline ends. Germline-derived CDR1 and CDR2 are SGHDT and YYEEEE. The CDR3 loop spans 14 amino acids. CDR3 nucleotides: TGTGCCAGCAGCTATCGAACTGCGTCCTACGAGCAGTACTTC. Translated, it gives CASSYRTASYEQYF.

The V call is TRBV4-1, the J call TRBJ2-7, with D tentatively TRBD2 (7 bases). Looked up from germline, CDR1 is MGHRA and CDR2 is YSYEKL. This CDR3 region has 13 residues. Trimming cost V 3 bases and J 5 bases, with 11 bases left between them. CDR3 amino acids: CASSQGGRDEQYF. Here the CDR3 DNA reads TGCGCCAGCAGCCAGGGGGGGCGGGACGAGCAGTACTTC.

The CDR3, as DNA: TGCGCCAGCAGCCAAGTGTTTAGCGGGAACGAGCAGTTCTTC. Translating gives CASSQVFSGNEQFF. The chain joins TRBV4-1 to TRBJ2-1; 8 bases align to TRBD2. Looked up from germline, CDR1 is MGHRA and CDR2 is YSYEKL. The CDR3 has 14 residues. Unmatched junction bases numbered 6, after V lost 1 base and J lost 10 bases.

In this sample, this clone turned up a few times. Other DNA sequences in the same sample also yield this CDR3. V gene TRBV25-1 combines with J gene TRBJ2-2; D is ambiguous. CDR3 length equals 14 residues. Germline-derived CDR1 and CDR2 are MGHDK and SYGVNS. Trimming pared 3 bases from V and 0 bases from J, leaving 5 bases between. The CDR3 is CASSEGSNTGELFF. The CDR3 coding sequence is TGTGCCAGCAGTGAGGGGTCGAACACCGGGGAGCTGTTTTTT.

This sequence joins TRBV4-1 and TRBJ1-2; weak D call: TRBD1 (5 bases). This CDR3 has 15 amino acids. Per the germline V gene, CDR1 is MGHRA and CDR2 is YSYEKL. V was pared by 3 bases and J by 2 bases, with 13 bases between. The CDR3 sequence is CASSQAAGSNYGYTF. CDR3 nucleotides: TGCGCCAGCAGCCAGGCGGCAGGGTCCAACTATGGCTACACCTTC.

The V call is TRBV29-1, the J call TRBJ2-5, with D hard to call. CDR3 length: 8 amino acids. Trimming pared 4 bases from V and 11 bases from J, leaving 5 bases between. Germline lookup yields CDR1 SQVTM and CDR2 ANQGSEA. The CDR3 region has the DNA TGCAGCGTTGGGTCACAGTACTTC. Its translation is CSVGSQYF.

This chain uses TRBV10-1 with TRBJ2-2; D is unresolved. CDR3 length equals 16 residues. Trimming shortened V by 6 bases and J by 0 bases, and 14 bases separated the two germline ends. CDR1 WNHNN and CDR2 SYGVQD come from the germline V gene (reference sequence). CDR3 loop: CASSRDGLSNTGELFF. CDR3 nucleotide sequence: TGCGCCAGCAGCCGTGACGGGCTCTCGAACACCGGGGAGCTGTTTTTT.

The chain combines TRBV27 with TRBJ2-7; D might be TRBD1 or TRBD2, each matching 5 bases. The V end was cut by 8 bases, the J end by 3 bases, with 14 bases between. Germline CDR1 reads MNHEY; CDR2 reads SMNVEV (reference sequence). The CDR3 runs 13 residues. The CDR3 loop is CASGHGSDYEQYF. The CDR3 DNA follows: TGTGCCAGCGGACATGGGAGCGACTACGAGCAGTACTTC.

In nucleotides, the CDR3 is TGCGCCAGCAGCCAAGAAGCGGAACAGGGCGGCGAGCAGTACTTC. Protein: CASSQEAEQGGEQYF. This chain uses TRBV4-1 with TRBJ2-7; D is possibly TRBD1 (6 bases). Trimming stripped 0 bases from V and 6 bases from J, with 15 bases between. This CDR3 has 15 amino acids. Germline V gene lookup returns CDR1 MGHRA and CDR2 YSYEKL.

The table lists this clone with a few counts. The chain carries TRBV12-5 and TRBJ1-1; D remains unclear. CDR1 and CDR2 from the germline V gene are LGHNT and FRNRAP. The CDR3 length is 12 residues. V lost 2 bases, J lost 7 bases, and 8 bases lay in between. CDR3 sequence reads: CASGLFPYEAFF. The CDR3 bases are TGTGCTAGTGGTTTGTTCCCATATGAAGCTTTCTTT.

The chain is built from TRBV30 and TRBJ2-3, with 9 positions matching TRBD1. Per the germline V gene, CDR1 is GTSNPN and CDR2 is SVGIG (reference sequence). This CDR3 has 13 amino acids. The J segment lost 8 bases and the V segment lost 2 bases, leaving 5 bases of the junction unmatched. CDR3 sequence: CAWSYTGGGTQYF. Here the CDR3 DNA reads TGTGCCTGGAGTTATACAGGGGGCGGTACGCAGTATTTT.

This clone was detected only a few times. The rearrangement uses TRBV28 and TRBJ2-1; D gene uncertain. The CDR3 sequence is 12 residues long. Germline lookup yields CDR1 MDHEN and CDR2 SYDVKM. Trimming pared 2 bases from V and 7 bases from J, leaving 6 bases between. The CDR3 nucleotides are TGTGCCAGCAGTTTAGGTGGAAATGAGCAGTTCTTC. Its translation is CASSLGGNEQFF.

The gene calls are TRBV5-4 and TRBJ1-1; 9 positions match TRBD1. Losses at the gene ends were 5 bases for V and 4 bases for J; bases not matched to a gene: 6. Germline lookup yields CDR1 SGHNT and CDR2 YYREEE (reference sequence). This CDR3 is built from 14 residues. DNA of the CDR3: TGTGCCAGCAGGGACAGGGGTTGGGGCACTGAAGCTTTCTTT. Encoded protein: CASRDRGWGTEAFF.